This T cell receptor beta chain was identified during a study of blood T cell repertoires in COVID-19. Original processing methods: Reference gene primer amplification in the assay estimated nucleated cell counts. The method was immunoSEQ multiplex PCR; TCRdb's version includes in-frame clones alone and lacks a portion of them. V, J and clone size are taken as reported in that table, and D and trimming were inferred from the DNA itself. The sample holds a few hundred thousand clones, roughly 91% seen once. V lost 2 bases to trimming and J lost 4 bases; unmatched junction nucleotides: 4. Germline assignment: CDR1 MNHNY and CDR2 SVGAGI (reference sequence). CDR3 length equals 15 residues.

The rearrangement links TRBV6-6 to TRBJ1-1; 10 positions match TRBD1. The clonotype originates from a man in his thirties or forties with acute or convalescent COVID-19. The sequencing sample was made of peripheral blood. The CDR3 nucleotides read TGTGCCAGCAGTTACGGGACAGGGGCGGGCACTGAAGCTTTCTTT. Translation: CASSYGTGAGTEAFF.